This is a list of T cell receptor beta chains from one sample in a study of blood T cell repertoires in COVID-19. The repertoire was sequenced with immunoSEQ multiplex PCR; TCRdb's copy has only in-frame clones and lacks some. The sample holds roughly 160,000 clones, about 85% seen once. The sample taken for sequencing was PBMCs or T cells enriched from blood (not recorded which). Source of these receptors: a woman in her thirties or forties with acute COVID-19. The CDR3 runs from the conserved cysteine through the conserved F or W. A D gene is named only where the DNA matches it firmly. Only some rows state a clone size, as once, few, many or a class for expanded clones.

CDR3 DNA: TGTGCCAGCAGCCAATCGTCCCGGGACAGGGGACAAGAGACCCAGTACTTC
CDR3 protein: CASSQSSRDRGQETQYF
J gene: TRBJ2-5
clone size: NA
D gene: TRBD1
V gene: TRBV3-1/TRBV3-2

CDR3 DNA: TGTGCCAGCTCATTCGTGGGGGGTCGGGAGACCCAGTACTTC
CDR3 protein: CASSFVGGRETQYF
J gene: TRBJ2-5
clone size: NA
D gene: NA
V gene: TRBV18

CDR3 DNA: TGTGCCAGCAGTCCCGGCAGGCCGATTAAAGCTTTCTTT
CDR3 protein: CASSPGRPIKAFF
J gene: TRBJ1-1
clone size: NA
D gene: NA
V gene: TRBV12-3/TRBV12-4

CDR3 DNA: TGTGCCAGCAGGGACTTTAGCGGGAGCGCCGGGGAGCTGTTTTTT
CDR3 protein: CASRDFSGSAGELFF
J gene: TRBJ2-2
clone size: NA
D gene: TRBD2
V gene: TRBV2

CDR3 DNA: TGTGCCAGCTCCCTCTTAGCGGGAGCTTACAATGAGCAGTTCTTC
CDR3 protein: CASSLLAGAYNEQFF
J gene: TRBJ2-1
clone size: once
D gene: TRBD2
V gene: TRBV18

CDR3 DNA: TGTGCCAGCTCACCGGCGGCTAGCGGGATCAACACAGATACGCAGTATTTT
CDR3 protein: CASSPAASGINTDTQYF
J gene: TRBJ2-3
clone size: NA
D gene: TRBD2
V gene: TRBV18

CDR3 DNA: TGTGCCAGCAGTTCAAAACCAGGGTTGACAGATACGCAGTATTTT
CDR3 protein: CASSSKPGLTDTQYF
J gene: TRBJ2-3
clone size: NA
D gene: NA
V gene: TRBV27

CDR3 DNA: TGTGCCAGCAGCCCAGACAGGGCCGGCGCAGATACGCAGTATTTT
CDR3 protein: CASSPDRAGADTQYF
J gene: TRBJ2-3
clone size: NA
D gene: TRBD1
V gene: TRBV7-2

CDR3 DNA: TGTGCCATCAGTTTATTGGACAGCTTCTATGGCTACACCTTC
CDR3 protein: CAISLLDSFYGYTF
J gene: TRBJ1-2
clone size: NA
D gene: NA
V gene: TRBV10-3

CDR3 DNA: TGTGCCAGCAGTTTAATGTCAGGCCCTCTGGGGGCCAACGTCCTGACTTTC
CDR3 protein: CASSLMSGPLGANVLTF
J gene: TRBJ2-6
clone size: NA
D gene: NA
V gene: TRBV11-3

CDR3 DNA: TGTGCCAGCAGCTCCCGGACTAGCGGGAACTACAATGAGCAGTTCTTC
CDR3 protein: CASSSRTSGNYNEQFF
J gene: TRBJ2-1
clone size: NA
D gene: TRBD2
V gene: TRBV11-3

CDR3 DNA: TGTGCCAGCAGCCAAGAGCGCTTGGCCGGGGAGCTGTTTTTT
CDR3 protein: CASSQERLAGELFF
J gene: TRBJ2-2
clone size: NA
D gene: NA
V gene: TRBV14

CDR3 DNA: TGTGCCAGCAGTTACCTTGGACTAGCGGGTCAGGGTGAGCAGTTCTTC
CDR3 protein: CASSYLGLAGQGEQFF
J gene: TRBJ2-1
clone size: NA
D gene: TRBD2
V gene: TRBV6-2/TRBV6-3

CDR3 DNA: TGTGCCAGCAGTGGGGGCTCAACTAATGAAAAACTGTTTTTT
CDR3 protein: CASSGGSTNEKLFF
J gene: TRBJ1-4
clone size: NA
D gene: NA
V gene: TRBV2

CDR3 DNA: TGTGCCAGCACGCCAGGGGGTGGCTACACCTTC
CDR3 protein: CASTPGGGYTF
J gene: TRBJ1-2
clone size: many
D gene: TRBD1
V gene: TRBV2

CDR3 DNA: TGTGCCAGCAGCCAAGAGGAGGCTAGTATGGTCGATGAGCAGTTCTTC
CDR3 protein: CASSQEEASMVDEQFF
J gene: TRBJ2-1
clone size: few
D gene: NA
V gene: TRBV3-1/TRBV3-2

CDR3 DNA: TGTGCCAGCAGCCAACTCAATCTGCGGGAGACCCAGTACTTC
CDR3 protein: CASSQLNLRETQYF
J gene: TRBJ2-5
clone size: once
D gene: NA
V gene: TRBV7-6

CDR3 DNA: TGTGCCAGCAGAGGGACAGGGTACTATGGCTACACCTTC
CDR3 protein: CASRGTGYYGYTF
J gene: TRBJ1-2
clone size: NA
D gene: TRBD1
V gene: TRBV2

CDR3 DNA: TGTGCCAGCAGCTCCCCCGGGACAGGCTTAGACGAGCAGTACTTC
CDR3 protein: CASSSPGTGLDEQYF
J gene: TRBJ2-7
clone size: NA
D gene: TRBD1
V gene: TRBV5-4

CDR3 DNA: TGCGCCAGCAGCTTGGCCGTCGGTACTACCGGGGAGCTGTTTTTT
CDR3 protein: CASSLAVGTTGELFF
J gene: TRBJ2-2
clone size: NA
D gene: NA
V gene: TRBV5-1

CDR3 DNA: TGTGCCAGCAGTGAGCAGGGGGGAGGCAATCAGCCCCAGCATTTT
CDR3 protein: CASSEQGGGNQPQHF
J gene: TRBJ1-5
clone size: NA
D gene: TRBD1
V gene: TRBV6-1

CDR3 DNA: TGCGCCAGCAGCTTTACCGAGCGCCAAGAGACCCAGTACTTC
CDR3 protein: CASSFTERQETQYF
J gene: TRBJ2-5
clone size: few
D gene: NA
V gene: TRBV5-1

CDR3 DNA: TGTGCCAGCAGCTCCCAAGGCGGACAGGTTCAAGAGACCCAGTACTTC
CDR3 protein: CASSSQGGQVQETQYF
J gene: TRBJ2-5
clone size: NA
D gene: TRBD1
V gene: TRBV7-6

CDR3 DNA: TGTGCCAGCAGCCCAAGGCTAGCGGGAACCGGGGAGCTGTTTTTT
CDR3 protein: CASSPRLAGTGELFF
J gene: TRBJ2-2
clone size: NA
D gene: TRBD2
V gene: TRBV13

CDR3 DNA: TGTGCCACCCCCGCTAAGCGGGTGGAGCTGTTTTTT
CDR3 protein: CATPAKRVELFF
J gene: TRBJ2-2
clone size: once
D gene: NA
V gene: TRBV10-3

CDR3 DNA: TGTGCCAGCAGTTCAAACAGGGGCTCCACCTTC
CDR3 protein: CASSSNRGSTF
J gene: TRBJ1-2
clone size: NA
D gene: TRBD1
V gene: TRBV12-3/TRBV12-4

CDR3 DNA: TGTGCCAGCAGCTTGTGGGGACTAGCGGTTATCCAAGAGACCCAGTACTTC
CDR3 protein: CASSLWGLAVIQETQYF
J gene: TRBJ2-5
clone size: NA
D gene: TRBD2
V gene: TRBV5-5

CDR3 DNA: TGCGCCAGCAGTGAGAAGAGAGGGCACCCCAACGGCTACACCTTC
CDR3 protein: CASSEKRGHPNGYTF
J gene: TRBJ1-2
clone size: NA
D gene: NA
V gene: TRBV10-1

CDR3 DNA: TGTGCCAGCAGCCTCGGGACTCCCAAGGGGATGCAAGAGACCCAGTACTTC
CDR3 protein: CASSLGTPKGMQETQYF
J gene: TRBJ2-5
clone size: NA
D gene: NA
V gene: TRBV3-1/TRBV3-2

CDR3 DNA: TGCAGCGTACAACAGTTACTTAACTATGGCTACACCTTC
CDR3 protein: CSVQQLLNYGYTF
J gene: TRBJ1-2
clone size: NA
D gene: NA
V gene: TRBV29-1

CDR3 DNA: TGTGCCAGCAGTGATGGCCCTAGCGGGAGGGTGTTCTTC
CDR3 protein: CASSDGPSGRVFF
J gene: TRBJ2-1
clone size: NA
D gene: TRBD2
V gene: TRBV6-1

CDR3 DNA: TGCGCCAGCAGCTCTTTCGGGGAGCTGTTTTTT
CDR3 protein: CASSSFGELFF
J gene: TRBJ2-2
clone size: once
D gene: NA
V gene: TRBV5-1

CDR3 DNA: TGCGCCAGCAGCCCGGGGACAGCAGAAGACTATGGCTACACCTTC
CDR3 protein: CASSPGTAEDYGYTF
J gene: TRBJ1-2
clone size: NA
D gene: TRBD1
V gene: TRBV5-1